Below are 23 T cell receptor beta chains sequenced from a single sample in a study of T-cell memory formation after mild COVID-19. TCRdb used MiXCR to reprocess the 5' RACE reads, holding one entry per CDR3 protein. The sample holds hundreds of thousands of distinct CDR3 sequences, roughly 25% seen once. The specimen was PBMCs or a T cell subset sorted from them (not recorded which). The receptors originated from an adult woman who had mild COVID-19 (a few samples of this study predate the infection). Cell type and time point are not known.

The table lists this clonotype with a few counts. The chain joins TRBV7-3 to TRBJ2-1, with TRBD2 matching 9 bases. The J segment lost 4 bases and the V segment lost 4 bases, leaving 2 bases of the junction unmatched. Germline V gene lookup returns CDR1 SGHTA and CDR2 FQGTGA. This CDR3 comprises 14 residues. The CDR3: CASSSSGKYNEQFF. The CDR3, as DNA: TGTGCCAGCAGCTCTAGCGGGAAATACAATGAGCAGTTCTTC.

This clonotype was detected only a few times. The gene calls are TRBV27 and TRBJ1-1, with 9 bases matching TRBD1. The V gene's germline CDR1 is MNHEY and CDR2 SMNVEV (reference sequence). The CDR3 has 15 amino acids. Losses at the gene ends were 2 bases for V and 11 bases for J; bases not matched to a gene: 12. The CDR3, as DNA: TGTGCCAGCAGTTTACCCGGACAGGGGATCCAAGGGGCTTTCTTT. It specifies CASSLPGQGIQGAFF.

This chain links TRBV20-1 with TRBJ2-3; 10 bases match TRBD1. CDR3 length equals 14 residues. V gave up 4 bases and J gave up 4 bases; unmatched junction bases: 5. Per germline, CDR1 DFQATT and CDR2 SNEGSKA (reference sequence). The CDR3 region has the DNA TGCAGTGCTACCGACAGGGGGCGAGCAGATACGCAGTATTTT. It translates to CSATDRGRADTQYF.

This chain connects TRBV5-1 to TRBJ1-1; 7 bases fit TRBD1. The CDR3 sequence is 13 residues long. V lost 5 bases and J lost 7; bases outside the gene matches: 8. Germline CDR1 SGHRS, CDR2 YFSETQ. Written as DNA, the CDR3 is TGCGCCAGCAGTCCGGGACAGACTAATGAAGCTTTCTTT. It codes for CASSPGQTNEAFF.

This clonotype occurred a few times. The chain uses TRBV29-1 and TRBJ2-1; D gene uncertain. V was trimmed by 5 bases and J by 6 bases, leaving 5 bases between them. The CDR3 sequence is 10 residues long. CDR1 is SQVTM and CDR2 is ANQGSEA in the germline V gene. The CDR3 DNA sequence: TGCAGCGTTCGGGTCAATGAGCAGTTCTTC. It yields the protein CSVRVNEQFF.

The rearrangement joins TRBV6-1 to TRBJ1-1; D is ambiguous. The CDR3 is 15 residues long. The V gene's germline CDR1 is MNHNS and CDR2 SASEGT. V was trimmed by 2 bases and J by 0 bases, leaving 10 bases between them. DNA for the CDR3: TGTGCCAGCAGTGAATACCGGGCCGTGAACACTGAAGCTTTCTTT. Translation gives CASSEYRAVNTEAFF.

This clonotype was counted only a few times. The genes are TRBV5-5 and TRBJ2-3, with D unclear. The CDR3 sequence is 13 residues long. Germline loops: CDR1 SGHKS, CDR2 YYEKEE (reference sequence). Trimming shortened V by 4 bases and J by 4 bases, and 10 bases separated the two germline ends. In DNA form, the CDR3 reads TGTGCCAGCAGCCCCCACCCGCCAGATACGCAGTATTTT. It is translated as CASSPHPPDTQYF.

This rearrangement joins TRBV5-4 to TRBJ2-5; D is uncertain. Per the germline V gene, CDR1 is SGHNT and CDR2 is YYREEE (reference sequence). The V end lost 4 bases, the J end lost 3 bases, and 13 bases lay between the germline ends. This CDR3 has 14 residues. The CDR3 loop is CASSPPGYKETQYF. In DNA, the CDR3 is TGTGCCAGCAGCCCACCGGGCTACAAAGAGACCCAGTACTTC.

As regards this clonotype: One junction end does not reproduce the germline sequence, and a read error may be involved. CDR3 amino acids: CTSSLAGPQETQYF. The CDR3 DNA is TGCACCAGCAGCTTGGCCGGGCCCCAAGAGACCCAGTACTTC. This chain joins TRBV5-1 and TRBJ2-5, with D unresolved. The CDR3 contains 14 residues. The germline V gene has CDR1 SGHRS and CDR2 YFSETQ.

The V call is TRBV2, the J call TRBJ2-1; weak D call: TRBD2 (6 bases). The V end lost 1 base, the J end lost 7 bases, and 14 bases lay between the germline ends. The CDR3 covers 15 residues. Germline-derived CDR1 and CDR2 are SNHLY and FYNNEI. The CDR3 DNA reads TGTGCCAGCAGTGAAGAGGCTAGCGTAGTGAATGAGCAGTTCTTC. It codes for CASSEEASVVNEQFF.

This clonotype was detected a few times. This chain's CDR3 is CASSFVGQGFNEQFF. The CDR3 region has the DNA TGCGCCAGCAGCTTCGTCGGACAGGGGTTCAATGAGCAGTTCTTC. This chain connects TRBV5-1 to TRBJ2-1, with TRBD1 identical over 9 bases. The CDR3 consists of 15 residues. The V and J ends lost 2 bases and 6 bases, in that order; junction bases with no gene match: 6. Germline CDR1 is SGHRS and CDR2 is YFSETQ.

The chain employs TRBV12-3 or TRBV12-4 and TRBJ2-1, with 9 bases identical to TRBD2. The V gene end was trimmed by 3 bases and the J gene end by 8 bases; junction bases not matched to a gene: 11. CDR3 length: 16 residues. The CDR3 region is CASSFAQTGTSHEQFF. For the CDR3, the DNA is TGTGCCAGCAGTTTTGCTCAAACCGGGACTAGCCATGAGCAGTTCTTC.

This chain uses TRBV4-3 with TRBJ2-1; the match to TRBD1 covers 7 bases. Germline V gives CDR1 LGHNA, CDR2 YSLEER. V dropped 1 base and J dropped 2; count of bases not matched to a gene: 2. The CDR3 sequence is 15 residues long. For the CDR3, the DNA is TGCGCCAGCAGCCAAGTAGGGACAGCCTACAATGAGCAGTTCTTC. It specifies CASSQVGTAYNEQFF.

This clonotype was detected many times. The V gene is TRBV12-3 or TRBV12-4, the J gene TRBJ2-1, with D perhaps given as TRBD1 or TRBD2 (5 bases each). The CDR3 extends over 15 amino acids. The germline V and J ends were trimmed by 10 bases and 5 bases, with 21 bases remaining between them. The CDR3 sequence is CATSILMGRDNEQFF. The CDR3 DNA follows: TGTGCCACCTCGATATTAATGGGGCGGGACAATGAGCAGTTCTTC.

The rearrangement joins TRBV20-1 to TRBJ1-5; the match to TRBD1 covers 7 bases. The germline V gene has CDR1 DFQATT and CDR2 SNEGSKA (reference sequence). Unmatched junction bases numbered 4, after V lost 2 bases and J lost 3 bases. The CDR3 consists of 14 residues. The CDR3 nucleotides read TGCAGTGCTAGAAGAGGGGGCCCCAATCAGCCCCAGCATTTT. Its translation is CSARRGGPNQPQHF.

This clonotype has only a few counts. The CDR3 sequence: CSARWLALPNNEQFF. The CDR3 region has the DNA TGCAGTGCTAGGTGGCTGGCCCTACCGAACAATGAGCAGTTCTTC. This chain uses TRBV20-1 with TRBJ2-1; D gene ambiguous. This CDR3 has 15 amino acids. Trimming left V 3 bases short and J 5 bases short, with 17 bases between. Germline CDR1 reads DFQATT; CDR2 reads SNEGSKA (reference sequence).

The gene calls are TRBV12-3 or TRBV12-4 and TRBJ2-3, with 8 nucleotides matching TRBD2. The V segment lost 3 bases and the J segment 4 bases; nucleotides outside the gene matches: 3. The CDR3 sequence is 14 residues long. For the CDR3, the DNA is TGTGCCAGCAGTTTTATAGCGGGGCCAGATACGCAGTATTTT. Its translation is CASSFIAGPDTQYF.

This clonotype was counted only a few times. CDR3 DNA: TGTGCCAGCAAGGTCGGACAGGGTCAAAGGGGGGAGCTGTTTTTT. Translating it yields CASKVGQGQRGELFF. The chain recombines TRBV2 with TRBJ2-2; 8 bases are shared with TRBD1. The CDR3 is 15 amino acids. J gave up 8 bases and V 7 bases, and 12 bases lay outside the gene matches. Germline CDR1 reads SNHLY; CDR2 reads FYNNEI. The whole variable domain, filled in from reference TRBV2 and TRBJ2-2, reads EPEVTQTPSHQVTQMGQEVILRCVPISNHLYFYWYRQILGQKVEFLVSFYNNEISEKSEIFDDQFSVERPDGSNFTLKIRSTKLEDSAMYFCASKVGQGQRGELFFGEGSRLTVL.

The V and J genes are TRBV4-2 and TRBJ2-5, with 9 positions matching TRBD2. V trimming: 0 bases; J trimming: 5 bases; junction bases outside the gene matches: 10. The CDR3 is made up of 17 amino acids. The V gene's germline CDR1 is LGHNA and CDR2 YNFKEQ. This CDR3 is CASSQDLLAGGRETQYF. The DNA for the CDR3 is TGTGCCAGCAGCCAAGATTTACTCGCGGGAGGGCGTGAGACCCAGTACTTC.

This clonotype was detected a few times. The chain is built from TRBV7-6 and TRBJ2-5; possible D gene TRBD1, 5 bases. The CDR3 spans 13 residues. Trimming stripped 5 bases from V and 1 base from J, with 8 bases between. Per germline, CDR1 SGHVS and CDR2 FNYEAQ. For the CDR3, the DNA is TGTGCCAGCAGCATTGACAGCCAAGAGACCCAGTACTTC. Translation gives CASSIDSQETQYF.

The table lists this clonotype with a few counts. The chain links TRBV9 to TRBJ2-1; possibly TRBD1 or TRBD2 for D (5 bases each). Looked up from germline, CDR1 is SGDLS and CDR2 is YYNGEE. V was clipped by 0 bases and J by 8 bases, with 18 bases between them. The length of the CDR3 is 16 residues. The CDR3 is CASSVGHRDQDHEQFF. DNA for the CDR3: TGTGCCAGCAGCGTAGGCCACCGGGACCAAGACCATGAGCAGTTCTTC.

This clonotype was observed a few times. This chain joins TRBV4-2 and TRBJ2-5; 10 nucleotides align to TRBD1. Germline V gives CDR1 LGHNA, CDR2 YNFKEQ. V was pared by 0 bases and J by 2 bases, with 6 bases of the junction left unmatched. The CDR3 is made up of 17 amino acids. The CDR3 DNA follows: TGTGCCAGCAGCCAAGATCTCCGACAGGGGGCTCAAGAGACCCAGTACTTC. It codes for CASSQDLRQGAQETQYF.

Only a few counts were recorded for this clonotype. CDR3 sequence reads: CASSRKERGLKLYGYTF. The DNA for the CDR3 is TGTGCCAGCAGCCGCAAGGAGAGGGGGCTCAAATTATATGGCTACACCTTC. V usage is TRBV7-2 and J usage is TRBJ1-2, with TRBD1 matching over 7 bases. The V gene's germline CDR1 is SGHTA and CDR2 FQGNSA. Trimming at V came to 5 bases and at J to 5 bases, leaving 17 bases not matched to a gene. CDR3 length equals 17 residues.